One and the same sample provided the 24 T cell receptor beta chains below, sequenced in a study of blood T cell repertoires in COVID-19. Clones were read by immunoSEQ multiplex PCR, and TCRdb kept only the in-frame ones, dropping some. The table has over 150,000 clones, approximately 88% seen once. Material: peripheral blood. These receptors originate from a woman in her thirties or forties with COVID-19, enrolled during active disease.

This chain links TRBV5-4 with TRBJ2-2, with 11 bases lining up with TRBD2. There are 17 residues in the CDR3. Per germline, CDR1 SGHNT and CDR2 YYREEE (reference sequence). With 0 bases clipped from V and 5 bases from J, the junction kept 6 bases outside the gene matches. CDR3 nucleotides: TGTGCCAGCAGCTTGGAACTAGCGGGAGCATCGACCGGGGAGCTGTTTTTT. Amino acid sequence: CASSLELAGASTGELFF.

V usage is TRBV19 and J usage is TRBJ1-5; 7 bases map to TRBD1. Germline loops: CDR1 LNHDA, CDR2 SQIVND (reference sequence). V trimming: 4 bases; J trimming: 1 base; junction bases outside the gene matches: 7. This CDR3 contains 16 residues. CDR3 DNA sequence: TGTGCCAGTAGTAAAGGTAGGGACAGAAGCAATCAGCCCCAGCATTTT. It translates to CASSKGRDRSNQPQHF. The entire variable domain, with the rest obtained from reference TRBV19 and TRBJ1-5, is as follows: DGGITQSPKYLFRKEGQNVTLSCEQNLNHDAMYWYRQDPGQGLRLIYYSQIVNDFQKGDIAEGYSVSREKKESFPLTVTSAQKNPTAFYLCASSKGRDRSNQPQHFGDGTRLSIL.

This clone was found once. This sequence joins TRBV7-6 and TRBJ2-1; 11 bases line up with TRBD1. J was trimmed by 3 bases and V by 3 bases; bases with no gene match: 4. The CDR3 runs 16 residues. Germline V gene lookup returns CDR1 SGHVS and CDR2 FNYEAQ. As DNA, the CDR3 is TGTGCCAGCAGCTTGGAGGACAGGGGGCACTACAATGAGCAGTTCTTC. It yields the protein CASSLEDRGHYNEQFF.

Here the CDR3 reads CASSLRGLPQETQYF. CDR3 coding DNA: TGTGCCAGCAGCTTAAGAGGGCTCCCCCAAGAGACCCAGTACTTC. V and J are TRBV7-3 and TRBJ2-5; D may be TRBD2 (5 bases). Deletions cut 1 base from V and 1 base from J, with 10 bases between. The CDR3 covers 15 residues. Germline V lookup: CDR1 SGHTA, CDR2 FQGTGA.

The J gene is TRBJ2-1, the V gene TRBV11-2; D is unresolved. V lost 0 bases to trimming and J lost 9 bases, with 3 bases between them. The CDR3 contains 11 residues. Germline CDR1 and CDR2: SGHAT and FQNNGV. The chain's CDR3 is CASSLDIEQFF. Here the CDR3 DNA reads TGTGCCAGCAGCTTAGACATTGAGCAGTTCTTC.

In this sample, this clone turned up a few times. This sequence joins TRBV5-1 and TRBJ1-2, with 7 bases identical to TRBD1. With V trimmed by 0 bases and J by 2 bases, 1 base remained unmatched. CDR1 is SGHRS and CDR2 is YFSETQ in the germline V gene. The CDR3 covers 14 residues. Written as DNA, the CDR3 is TGCGCCAGCAGCTTGGCGGGACAGAACTATGGCTACACCTTC. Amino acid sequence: CASSLAGQNYGYTF.

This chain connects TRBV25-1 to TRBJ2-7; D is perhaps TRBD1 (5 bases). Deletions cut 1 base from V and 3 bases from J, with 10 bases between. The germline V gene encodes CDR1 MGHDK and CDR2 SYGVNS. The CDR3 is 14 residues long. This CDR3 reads CASSELRGHYEQYF. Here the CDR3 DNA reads TGTGCCAGCAGTGAATTAAGGGGTCACTACGAGCAGTACTTC.

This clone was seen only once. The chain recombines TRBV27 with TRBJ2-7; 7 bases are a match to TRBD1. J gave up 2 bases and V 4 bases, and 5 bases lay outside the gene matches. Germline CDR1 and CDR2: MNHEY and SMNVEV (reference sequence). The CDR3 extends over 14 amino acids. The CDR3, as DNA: TGTGCCAGCAGTTCCCCCGACAGGGCCTACGAGCAGTACTTC. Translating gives CASSSPDRAYEQYF.

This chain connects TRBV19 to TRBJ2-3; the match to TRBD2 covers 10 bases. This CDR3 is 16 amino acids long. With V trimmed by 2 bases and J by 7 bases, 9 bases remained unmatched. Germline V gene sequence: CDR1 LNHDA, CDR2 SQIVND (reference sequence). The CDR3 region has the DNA TGTGCCAGTAGTATACCCCGAGGTAGCGGGAGGCATACGCAGTATTTT. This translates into CASSIPRGSGRHTQYF. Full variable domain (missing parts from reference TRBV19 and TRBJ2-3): DGGITQSPKYLFRKEGQNVTLSCEQNLNHDAMYWYRQDPGQGLRLIYYSQIVNDFQKGDIAEGYSVSREKKESFPLTVTSAQKNPTAFYLCASSIPRGSGRHTQYFGPGTRLTVL.

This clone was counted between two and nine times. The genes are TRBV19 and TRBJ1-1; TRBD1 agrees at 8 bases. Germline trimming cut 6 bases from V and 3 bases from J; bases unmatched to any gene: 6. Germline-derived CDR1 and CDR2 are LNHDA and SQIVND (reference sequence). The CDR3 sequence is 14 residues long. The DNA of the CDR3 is TGTGCCAGTAGGAAAGGACAGGGACACACTGAAGCTTTCTTT. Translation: CASRKGQGHTEAFF.

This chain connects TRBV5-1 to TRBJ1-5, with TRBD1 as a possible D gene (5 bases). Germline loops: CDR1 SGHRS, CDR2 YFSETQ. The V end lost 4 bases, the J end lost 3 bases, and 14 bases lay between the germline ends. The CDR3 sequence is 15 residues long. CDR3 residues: CASSLGGGTNQPQHF. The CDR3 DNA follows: TGCGCCAGCAGCCTCGGCGGGGGTACCAATCAGCCCCAGCATTTT. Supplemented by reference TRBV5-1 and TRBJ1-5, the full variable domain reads KAGVTQTPRYLIKTRGQQVTLSCSPISGHRSVSWYQQTPGQGLQFLFEYFSETQRNKGNFPGRFSGRQFSNSRSEMNVSTLELGDSALYLCASSLGGGTNQPQHFGDGTRLSIL.

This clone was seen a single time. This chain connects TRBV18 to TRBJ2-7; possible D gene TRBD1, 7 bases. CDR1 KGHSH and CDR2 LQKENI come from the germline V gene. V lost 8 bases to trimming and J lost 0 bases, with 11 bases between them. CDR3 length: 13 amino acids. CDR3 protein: CASTGEVSYEQYF. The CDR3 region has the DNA TGTGCCAGCACAGGGGAGGTCTCCTACGAGCAGTACTTC.

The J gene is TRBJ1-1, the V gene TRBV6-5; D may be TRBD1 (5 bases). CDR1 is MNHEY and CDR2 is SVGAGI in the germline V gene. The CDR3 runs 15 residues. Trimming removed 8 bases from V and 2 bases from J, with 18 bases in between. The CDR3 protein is CASRNLRTPNTEAFF. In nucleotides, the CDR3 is TGTGCCAGCCGAAACCTCCGGACACCAAACACTGAAGCTTTCTTT.

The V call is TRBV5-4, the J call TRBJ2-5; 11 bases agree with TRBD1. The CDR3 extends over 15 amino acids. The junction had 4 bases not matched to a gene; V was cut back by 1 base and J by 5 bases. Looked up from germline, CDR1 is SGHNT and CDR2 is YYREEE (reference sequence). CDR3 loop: CASSLRTGGLETQYF. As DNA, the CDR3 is TGTGCCAGCAGCTTGAGGACAGGGGGCCTCGAGACCCAGTACTTC.

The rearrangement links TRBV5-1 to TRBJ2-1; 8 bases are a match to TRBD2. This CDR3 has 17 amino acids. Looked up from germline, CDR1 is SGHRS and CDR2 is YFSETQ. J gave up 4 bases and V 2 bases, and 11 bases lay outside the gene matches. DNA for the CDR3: TGCGCCAGCAGCTTCGCCGGCGGAGCGGGAGTGTACAATGAGCAGTTCTTC. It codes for CASSFAGGAGVYNEQFF.

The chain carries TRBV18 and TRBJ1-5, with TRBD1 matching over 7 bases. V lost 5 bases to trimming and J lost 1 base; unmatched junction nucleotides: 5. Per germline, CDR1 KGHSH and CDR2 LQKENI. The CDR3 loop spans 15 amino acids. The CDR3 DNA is TGTGCCAGCTCAGAGACAGGGAACAGCAATCAGCCCCAGCATTTT. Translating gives CASSETGNSNQPQHF. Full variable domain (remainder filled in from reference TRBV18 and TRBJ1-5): NAGVMQNPRHLVRRRGQEARLRCSPMKGHSHVYWYRQLPEEGLKFMVYLQKENIIDESGMPKERFSAEFPKEGPSILRIQQVVRGDSAAYFCASSETGNSNQPQHFGDGTRLSIL.

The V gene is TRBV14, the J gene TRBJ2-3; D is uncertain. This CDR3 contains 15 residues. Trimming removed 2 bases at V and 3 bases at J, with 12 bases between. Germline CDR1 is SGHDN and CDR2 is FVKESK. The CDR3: CASSQQRQRTDTQYF. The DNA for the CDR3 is TGTGCCAGCAGCCAACAGCGCCAGAGGACAGATACGCAGTATTTT. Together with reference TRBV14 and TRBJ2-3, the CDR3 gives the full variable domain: EAGVTQFPSHSVIEKGQTVTLRCDPISGHDNLYWYRRVMGKEIKFLLHFVKESKQDESGMPNNRFLAERTGGTYSTLKVQPAELEDSGVYFCASSQQRQRTDTQYFGPGTRLTVL.

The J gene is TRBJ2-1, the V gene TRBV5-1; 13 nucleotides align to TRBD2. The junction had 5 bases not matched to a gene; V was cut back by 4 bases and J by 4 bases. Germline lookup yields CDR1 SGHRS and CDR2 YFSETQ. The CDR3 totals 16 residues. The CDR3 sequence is CASSPGTSGAYNEQFF. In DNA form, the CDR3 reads TGCGCCAGCAGCCCCGGGACTAGCGGGGCTTACAATGAGCAGTTCTTC.

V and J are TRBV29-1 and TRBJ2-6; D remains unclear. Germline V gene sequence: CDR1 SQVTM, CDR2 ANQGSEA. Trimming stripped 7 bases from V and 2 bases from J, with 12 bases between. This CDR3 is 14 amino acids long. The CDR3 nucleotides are TGCAGCGCGCCGCAGGAAGCTGGGGCCAACGTCCTGACTTTC. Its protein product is CSAPQEAGANVLTF.

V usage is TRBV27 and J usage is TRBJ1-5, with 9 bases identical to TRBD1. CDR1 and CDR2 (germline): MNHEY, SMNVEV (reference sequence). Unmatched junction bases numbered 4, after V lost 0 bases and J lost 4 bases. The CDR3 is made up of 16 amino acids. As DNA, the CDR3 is TGTGCCAGCAGTTTATCAAGGGACAGGGCTAATCAGCCCCAGCATTTT. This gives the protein CASSLSRDRANQPQHF.

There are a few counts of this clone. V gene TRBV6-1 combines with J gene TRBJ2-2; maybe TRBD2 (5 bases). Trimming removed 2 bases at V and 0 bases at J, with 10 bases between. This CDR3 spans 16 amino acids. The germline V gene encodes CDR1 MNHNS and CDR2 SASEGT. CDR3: CASSEIRGTNTGELFF. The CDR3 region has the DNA TGTGCCAGCAGTGAAATCCGAGGGACGAACACCGGGGAGCTGTTTTTT.

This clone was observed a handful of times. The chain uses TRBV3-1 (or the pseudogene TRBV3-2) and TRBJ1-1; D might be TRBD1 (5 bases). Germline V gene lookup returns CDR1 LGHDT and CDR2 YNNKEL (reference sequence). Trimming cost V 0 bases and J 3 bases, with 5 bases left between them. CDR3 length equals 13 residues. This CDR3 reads CASSQEGHTEAFF. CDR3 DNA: TGTGCCAGCAGCCAAGAGGGGCACACTGAAGCTTTCTTT.

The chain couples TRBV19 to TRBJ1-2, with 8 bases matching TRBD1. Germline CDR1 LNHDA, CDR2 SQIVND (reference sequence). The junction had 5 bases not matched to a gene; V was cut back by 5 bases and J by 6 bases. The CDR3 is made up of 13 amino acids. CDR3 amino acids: CASSEDRADGYTF. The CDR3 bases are TGTGCCAGTAGTGAGGACAGGGCCGATGGCTACACCTTC.

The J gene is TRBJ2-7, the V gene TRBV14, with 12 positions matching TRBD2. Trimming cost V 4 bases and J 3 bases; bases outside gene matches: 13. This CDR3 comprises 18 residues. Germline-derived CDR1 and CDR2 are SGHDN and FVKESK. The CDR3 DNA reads TGTGCCAGCAGCCCCTCCACGAGGGCTAGCGGGAGGGTCTACGAGCAGTACTTC. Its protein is CASSPSTRASGRVYEQYF.